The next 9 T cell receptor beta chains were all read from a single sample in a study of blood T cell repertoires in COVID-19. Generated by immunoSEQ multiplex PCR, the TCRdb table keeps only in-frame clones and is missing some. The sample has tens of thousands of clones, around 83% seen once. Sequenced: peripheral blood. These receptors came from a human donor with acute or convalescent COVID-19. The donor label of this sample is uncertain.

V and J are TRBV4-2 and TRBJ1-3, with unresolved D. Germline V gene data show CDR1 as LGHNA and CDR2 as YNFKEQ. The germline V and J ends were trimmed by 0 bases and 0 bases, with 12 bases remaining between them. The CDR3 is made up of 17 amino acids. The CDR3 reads CASSQDRAGSSGNTIYF. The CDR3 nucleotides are TGTGCCAGCAGCCAAGATAGGGCGGGGAGCTCTGGAAACACCATATATTTT.

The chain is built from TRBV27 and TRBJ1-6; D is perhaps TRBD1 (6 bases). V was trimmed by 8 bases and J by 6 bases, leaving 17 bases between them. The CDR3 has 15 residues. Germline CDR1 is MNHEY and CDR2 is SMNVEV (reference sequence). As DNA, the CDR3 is TGTGCCAGCGGGAAGGTACAGGGTAGTAATTCACCCCTCCACTTT. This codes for CASGKVQGSNSPLHF.

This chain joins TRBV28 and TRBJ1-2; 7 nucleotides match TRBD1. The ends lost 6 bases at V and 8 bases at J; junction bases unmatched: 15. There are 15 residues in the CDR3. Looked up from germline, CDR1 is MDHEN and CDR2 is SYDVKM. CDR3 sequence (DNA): TGTGCCAGCAGGGCTCTAAACCGGGACAGTAGCGGCTACACCTTC. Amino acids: CASRALNRDSSGYTF.

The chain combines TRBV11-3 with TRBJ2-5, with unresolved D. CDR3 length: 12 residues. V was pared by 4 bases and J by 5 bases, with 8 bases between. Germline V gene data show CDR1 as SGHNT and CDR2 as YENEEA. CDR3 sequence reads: CASSSRWETQYF. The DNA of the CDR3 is TGTGCCAGCAGCTCTAGGTGGGAGACCCAGTACTTC.

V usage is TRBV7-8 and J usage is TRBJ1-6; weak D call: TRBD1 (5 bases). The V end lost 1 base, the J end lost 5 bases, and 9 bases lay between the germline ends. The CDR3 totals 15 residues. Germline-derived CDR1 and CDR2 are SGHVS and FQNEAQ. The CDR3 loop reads CASSLVGGDNSPLHF. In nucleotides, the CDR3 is TGTGCCAGCAGCTTAGTTGGGGGGGATAATTCACCCCTCCACTTT.

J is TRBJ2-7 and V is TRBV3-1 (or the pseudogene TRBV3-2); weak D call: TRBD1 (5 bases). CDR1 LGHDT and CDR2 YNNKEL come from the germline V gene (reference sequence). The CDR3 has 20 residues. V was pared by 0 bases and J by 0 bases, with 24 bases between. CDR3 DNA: TGTGCCAGCAGCCAAGAAGGTGGGGCACAGAAAATGCGTTACTCCTACGAGCAGTACTTC. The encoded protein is CASSQEGGAQKMRYSYEQYF.

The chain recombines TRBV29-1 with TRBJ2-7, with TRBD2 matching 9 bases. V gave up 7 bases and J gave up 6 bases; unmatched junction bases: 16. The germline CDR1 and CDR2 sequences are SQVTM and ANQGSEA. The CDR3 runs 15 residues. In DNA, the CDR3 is TGCAGCGGCCGCGCGGGGGGGGGCCCCGCTCGCGAGCAGTACTTC. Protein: CSGRAGGGPAREQYF.

The CDR3 reads CASSLGGQYNSPLHF. CDR3 coding DNA: TGTGCCAGCAGCTTAGGCGGGCAGTATAATTCACCCCTCCACTTT. V usage is TRBV11-2 and J usage is TRBJ1-6, with D unresolved. This CDR3 comprises 15 residues. Germline V gene sequence: CDR1 SGHAT, CDR2 FQNNGV. Between the trimmed V and J ends, which lost 1 base and 4 bases, there was a span of 8 bases.

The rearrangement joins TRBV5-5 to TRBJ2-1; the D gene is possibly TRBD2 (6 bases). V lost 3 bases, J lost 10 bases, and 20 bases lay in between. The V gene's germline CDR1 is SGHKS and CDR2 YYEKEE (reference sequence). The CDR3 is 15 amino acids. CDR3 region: CASSSIASSVGEQFF. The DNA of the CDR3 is TGTGCCAGCAGCTCGATTGCCTCTAGCGTAGGGGAGCAGTTCTTC.